These T cell receptor beta chains were read from a single sample in a study of CD8+ T cells in alopecia areata. TCRdb's copy holds only in-frame clones and misses some; the assay was immunoSEQ multiplex PCR. The sample records about 210,000 clones, about 58% being singletons. The sequencing here drew on CD4+ T cells sorted from blood, taken at week 4, from a patient treated with tofacitinib. Receptor source: a human donor with alopecia areata. Each CDR3 is given with its conserved first and last residue. The D gene is left open where the match is weak. Rows may omit the clone size; those that give it use once, few, many or a size class.

clone_size: -; v_call: TRBV7-9; j_call: TRBJ2-3; d_call: -; cdr3_nt: TGTGCCAGCAGCTTACAAGGGACCGCAGATACGCAGTATTTT; cdr3_aa: CASSLQGTADTQYF
clone_size: -; v_call: TRBV19; j_call: TRBJ1-5; d_call: -; cdr3_nt: TGTGCCAGTAGCCAACAGGGAAGTCAGCCCCAGCATTTT; cdr3_aa: CASSQQGSQPQHF
clone_size: -; v_call: TRBV15; j_call: TRBJ1-2; d_call: TRBD1; cdr3_nt: TGTGCCACCAGCAGGAGCCACCTCCAGGACAGGACCCTTAACTATGGCTACACCTTC; cdr3_aa: CATSRSHLQDRTLNYGYTF
clone_size: -; v_call: TRBV29-1; j_call: TRBJ2-7; d_call: -; cdr3_nt: TGCAGCGCTAGCCGGGACACTATCTCCTACGAGCAGTACTTC; cdr3_aa: CSASRDTISYEQYF
clone_size: -; v_call: TRBV25-1; j_call: TRBJ2-7; d_call: TRBD1; cdr3_nt: TGTGCCAGCCGGGACAGGGACTACGAGCAGTACTTC; cdr3_aa: CASRDRDYEQYF
clone_size: -; v_call: TRBV25-1; j_call: TRBJ2-7; d_call: TRBD1; cdr3_nt: TGTGCCAGCAGTGAAGGGCCGGGACAGGGGGGGTACGAGCAGTACTTC; cdr3_aa: CASSEGPGQGGYEQYF
clone_size: -; v_call: TRBV7-3; j_call: TRBJ2-3; d_call: -; cdr3_nt: TGTGCCAGCAGCTTCGGGCCGCCAGATACGCAGTATTTT; cdr3_aa: CASSFGPPDTQYF
clone_size: -; v_call: TRBV29-1; j_call: TRBJ2-3; d_call: -; cdr3_nt: TGCAGCGTTTTACCTCCTGGGACAGATACGCAGTATTTT; cdr3_aa: CSVLPPGTDTQYF
clone_size: -; v_call: TRBV30; j_call: TRBJ1-1; d_call: -; cdr3_nt: TGTGCCTGGAGTGTACAGGGCTGGGGTGAAGCTTTCTTT; cdr3_aa: CAWSVQGWGEAFF
clone_size: many; v_call: TRBV25-1; j_call: TRBJ2-4; d_call: -; cdr3_nt: TGTGCCAGCAGTGCGGGGACACCCAACATTCAGTACTTC; cdr3_aa: CASSAGTPNIQYF
clone_size: -; v_call: TRBV27; j_call: TRBJ2-3; d_call: TRBD2; cdr3_nt: TGTGCCAGCAGTTTACGGGGGGGCCGTGATACGCAGTATTTT; cdr3_aa: CASSLRGGRDTQYF
clone_size: -; v_call: TRBV5-4; j_call: TRBJ2-3; d_call: -; cdr3_nt: TGTGCCAGCAGCCCTACGGGGAGTAGCACAGATACGCAGTATTTT; cdr3_aa: CASSPTGSSTDTQYF
clone_size: -; v_call: TRBV4-3; j_call: TRBJ2-1; d_call: TRBD2; cdr3_nt: TGCGCCAGCAGCCAGACGACTAGCGGGGGATACAATGAGCAGTTCTTC; cdr3_aa: CASSQTTSGGYNEQFF
clone_size: few; v_call: TRBV29-1; j_call: TRBJ2-3; d_call: -; cdr3_nt: TGCAGCGTAGCACAGGGACGGGACCAGTATTTT; cdr3_aa: CSVAQGRDQYF
clone_size: -; v_call: TRBV5-6; j_call: TRBJ2-6; d_call: -; cdr3_nt: TGTGCCAGCAGCTTACATCGAGGGGCCAACGTCCTGACTTTC; cdr3_aa: CASSLHRGANVLTF
clone_size: few; v_call: TRBV19; j_call: TRBJ1-1; d_call: -; cdr3_nt: TGTGCCAGTACCCCCGGGCAGGGCAACACTGAAGCTTTCTTT; cdr3_aa: CASTPGQGNTEAFF
clone_size: -; v_call: TRBV2; j_call: TRBJ2-2; d_call: TRBD2; cdr3_nt: TGTGCCAGCAGTTACCGGACTAGCACCGGGGAGCTGTTTTTT; cdr3_aa: CASSYRTSTGELFF
clone_size: -; v_call: TRBV11-1; j_call: TRBJ1-6; d_call: -; cdr3_nt: TGTGCCAGCAGCCCCGGGCCCAGAAATTCACCCCTCCACTTT; cdr3_aa: CASSPGPRNSPLHF
clone_size: -; v_call: TRBV28; j_call: TRBJ2-7; d_call: -; cdr3_nt: TGTGCCAGCATTGACGAGAAATCCTACGAGCAGTACTTC; cdr3_aa: CASIDEKSYEQYF
clone_size: -; v_call: TRBV7-9; j_call: TRBJ2-7; d_call: -; cdr3_nt: TGTGCCAGCAGCTTAGGGGTATCGGGCGAGCAGTACTTC; cdr3_aa: CASSLGVSGEQYF
clone_size: few; v_call: TRBV30; j_call: TRBJ2-3; d_call: TRBD2; cdr3_nt: TGTGCCTGGACTAGCGGGGCCACAGATACGCAGTATTTT; cdr3_aa: CAWTSGATDTQYF
clone_size: -; v_call: TRBV2; j_call: TRBJ2-2; d_call: -; cdr3_nt: TGTGCCAGCACCCCGGGCAGAACCGGGGAGCTGTTTTTT; cdr3_aa: CASTPGRTGELFF
clone_size: -; v_call: TRBV27; j_call: TRBJ2-7; d_call: TRBD1; cdr3_nt: TGTGCCACGCTCCGGACAGGGGGCGACGAGCAGTACTTC; cdr3_aa: CATLRTGGDEQYF
clone_size: few; v_call: TRBV15; j_call: TRBJ2-1; d_call: -; cdr3_nt: TGTGCCACCAGCAGAGATCGGGGTATGGGACCTGGATTCTTC; cdr3_aa: CATSRDRGMGPGFF
clone_size: -; v_call: TRBV23-1; j_call: TRBJ1-1; d_call: TRBD1; cdr3_nt: TGCGCCAGCAGTCAAACACCGGGACAGGTGAACACTGAAGCTTTCTTT; cdr3_aa: CASSQTPGQVNTEAFF
clone_size: -; v_call: TRBV30; j_call: TRBJ1-2; d_call: -; cdr3_nt: TGTGCCTGGAGAGCTACTAACTATGGCTACACCTTC; cdr3_aa: CAWRATNYGYTF
clone_size: few; v_call: TRBV10-3; j_call: TRBJ1-2; d_call: TRBD1; cdr3_nt: TGTGCCATCAATGAGGGGGCAGGGATCTATGGCTACACCTTC; cdr3_aa: CAINEGAGIYGYTF
clone_size: -; v_call: TRBV29-1; j_call: TRBJ2-7; d_call: TRBD1; cdr3_nt: TGCAGCGTAAGCCGGGACAGGGGGCACGAGCAGTACTTC; cdr3_aa: CSVSRDRGHEQYF
clone_size: -; v_call: TRBV5-6; j_call: TRBJ1-1; d_call: -; cdr3_nt: TGTGCCAGCACCCAACGGGGGCAGGGAGCTGAAGCTTTCTTT; cdr3_aa: CASTQRGQGAEAFF
clone_size: few; v_call: TRBV6-1; j_call: TRBJ1-5; d_call: -; cdr3_nt: TGTGCCAGCAGTGAAGCCGGAGGGGTCCATCAGCCCCAGCATTTT; cdr3_aa: CASSEAGGVHQPQHF
clone_size: few; v_call: TRBV18; j_call: TRBJ2-7; d_call: -; cdr3_nt: TGTGCCAGCTCACCTCCGGCGGTGGGCGTCTACGAGCAGTACTTC; cdr3_aa: CASSPPAVGVYEQYF
clone_size: -; v_call: TRBV29-1; j_call: TRBJ2-7; d_call: TRBD2; cdr3_nt: TGCAGCGTTTATTTAGCGGGGGGTCACTTCGTTTACGAGCAGTACTTC; cdr3_aa: CSVYLAGGHFVYEQYF